These 23 T cell receptor beta chains came from one sample sequenced in a study of blood T cells in healthy people across ages. Alongside a J-beta primer mix, a sample-barcoded 5' primer served in a second PCR lasting about 7 to 12 cycles. TCRdb ran MiXCR on the 5' RACE reads and lists one entry per CDR3 protein. The table shows roughly 1,000,000 distinct CDR3 sequences, with about 23% occurring only once. These data also featured in a second study, about T cells of mothers and their children.

Input material: blood. The receptors come from a girl aged 2 to 10 in good health.

The chain carries TRBV29-1 and TRBJ2-1; D is ambiguous. This CDR3 is 12 amino acids long. Germline loops: CDR1 SQVTM, CDR2 ANQGSEA. The V and J ends lost 4 bases and 9 bases respectively, with 13 bases between them. The CDR3 DNA reads TGCAGCGTTGCCCTCCCAATCGGTGAGCAGTTCTTC. Amino acid sequence: CSVALPIGEQFF.

Of note for this clonotype: Its ends do not fully match the called genes, so a read error is possible. Here the CDR3 reads CSASVRGGALADTQYF. DNA of the CDR3: TGCAGCGCTAGCGTTAGGGGCGGGGCCCTCGCAGATACGCAGTATTTT. The chain couples TRBV20-1 to TRBJ2-3; TRBD2 might be the D (6 bases). The CDR3 sequence is 16 residues long. Germline V lookup: CDR1 DFQATT, CDR2 SNEGSKA (reference sequence).

This clonotype was counted at least ten times. The V call is TRBV12-3 or TRBV12-4, the J call TRBJ1-1; 8 bases are shared with TRBD1. Losses at the gene ends were 5 bases for V and 0 bases for J; bases not matched to a gene: 8. The CDR3 is made up of 16 amino acids. Written as DNA, the CDR3 is TGTGCCAGCAGTGGACAGGGTAAAGGGTTGAACACTGAAGCTTTCTTT. This gives the protein CASSGQGKGLNTEAFF.

In this sample, this clonotype turned up a few times. The chain has TRBV20-1 and TRBJ2-1; D unresolved. The tail of the sequence fits TRBJ2-5 better, so the J call may be wrong. Germline CDR1 is DFQATT and CDR2 is SNEGSKA (reference sequence). The CDR3 contains 14 residues. CDR3 protein: CSARIDPRTETQYF. DNA of the CDR3: TGCAGTGCCAGAATCGACCCCAGAACGGAGACCCAGTACTTC.

This clonotype was counted only a few times. The chain uses TRBV6-6 and TRBJ1-2; D call uncertain. Germline CDR1 and CDR2: MNHNY and SVGAGI (reference sequence). The V end was cut by 2 bases, the J end by 8 bases, with 12 bases between. The CDR3 covers 13 residues. CDR3 nucleotide sequence: TGTGCCAGCAGTTACCTTGAAGGAGACGGCTACACCTTC. Its translation: CASSYLEGDGYTF.

The J gene is TRBJ1-1, the V gene TRBV4-3; D unclear. Trimming left V 3 bases short and J 3 bases short, with 11 bases between. Per germline, CDR1 LGHNA and CDR2 YSLEER. The length of the CDR3 is 14 residues. The CDR3 spells CASSHFSGDTEAFF. CDR3 in DNA: TGCGCCAGCAGCCACTTTAGTGGGGACACTGAAGCTTTCTTT.

The chain is built from TRBV7-8 and TRBJ1-4; maybe TRBD1 (5 bases). Per germline, CDR1 SGHVS and CDR2 FQNEAQ. The germline V and J ends were trimmed by 5 bases and 8 bases, with 24 bases remaining between them. This CDR3 region has 17 residues. CDR3 in amino acids: CASSATSGTPVEEKLFF. The CDR3 nucleotides are TGTGCCAGCAGCGCTACCTCCGGGACCCCAGTAGAAGAAAAACTGTTTTTT.

The genes are TRBV5-1 and TRBJ1-2; weak D call: TRBD1 (5 bases). CDR3 length: 15 amino acids. CDR1 SGHRS and CDR2 YFSETQ come from the germline V gene. The germline V and J ends were trimmed by 0 bases and 4 bases, with 13 bases remaining between them. This CDR3 reads CASSLEGRDAYGYTF. The CDR3 region has the DNA TGCGCCAGCAGCTTGGAGGGACGGGACGCCTATGGCTACACCTTC.

The V gene is TRBV27, the J gene TRBJ1-4, with a tentative D call TRBD1 (6 bases). The germline CDR1 and CDR2 sequences are MNHEY and SMNVEV (reference sequence). The V and J ends lost 4 bases and 6 bases respectively, with 21 bases between them. The CDR3 runs 17 residues. The DNA of the CDR3 is TGTGCCAGCAGTTCCTACAGGGTCCTGGGGCGAGATGAAAAACTGTTTTTT. Translation gives CASSSYRVLGRDEKLFF.

This clonotype has only a few counts. The CDR3 DNA reads TGTGCCAGCAGCTTAGTATCCGGGACGACCACCCTCTACGAGCAGTACTTC. This codes for CASSLVSGTTTLYEQYF. The V call is TRBV7-6, the J call TRBJ2-7, with D perhaps being TRBD1 or TRBD2 (5 bases each). V dropped 1 base and J dropped 3 bases, with 19 bases sitting between them. The CDR3 runs to 17 residues. CDR1 is SGHVS and CDR2 is FNYEAQ in the germline V gene.

The genes are TRBV12-3 or TRBV12-4 and TRBJ2-1, with TRBD2 as a possible D gene (6 bases). This CDR3 contains 15 residues. Trimming shortened V by 7 bases and J by 8 bases, and 21 bases separated the two germline ends. Here the CDR3 DNA reads TGTGCCAGCACCCTGGGGAGGAGGTGGGCAGATGAGCAGTTCTTC. Its translation: CASTLGRRWADEQFF.

The chain has TRBV4-3 and TRBJ1-2; D unclear. CDR1 is LGHNA, CDR2 YSLEER, per germline. The CDR3 has 14 amino acids. Trimming shortened V by 1 base and J by 2 bases, and 8 bases separated the two germline ends. CDR3 coding DNA: TGCGCCAGCAGCCAAGCTGGCAGAAACTATGGCTACACCTTC. Amino acids: CASSQAGRNYGYTF.

Comment on this clonotype: Compared with germline, one end of the junction differs, possibly owing to a read error. V usage is TRBV27 and J usage is TRBJ2-5; 10 bases are shared with TRBD2. This CDR3 has 12 residues. CDR1 and CDR2 from the germline V gene are MNHEY and SMNVEV (reference sequence). CDR3 protein: CASGYSGRFWFF. The CDR3 nucleotides are TGTGCCAGCGGATATAGCGGGAGGTTCTGGTTCTTC.

J is TRBJ1-2 and V is TRBV12-3 or TRBV12-4; D possibly corresponds to TRBD1 (6 bases). CDR3 length: 16 residues. V was clipped by 5 bases and J by 4 bases, with 20 bases between them. The CDR3 DNA reads as TGTGCCAGCAGTACAGGGACGACCCATGACGGCTATGGCTACACCTTC. Its protein product is CASSTGTTHDGYGYTF.

The rearrangement joins TRBV28 to TRBJ2-5; 11 bases line up with TRBD2. The J call could be wrong; TRBJ2-7 is a better fit for the DNA end. CDR3 length: 15 residues. The germline V gene has CDR1 MDHEN and CDR2 SYDVKM. The CDR3 reads CASSPPSSGRLEQYF. The CDR3 bases are TGTGCCAGCAGCCCCCCTTCTAGCGGGAGGCTCGAGCAGTACTTC.

This clonotype was picked up a small number of times. The chain carries TRBV6-5 and TRBJ2-4; a weak D match, TRBD2 (6 bases). The CDR3 consists of 13 residues. Trimming shortened V by 9 bases and J by 0 bases, and 9 bases separated the two germline ends. Germline V gives CDR1 MNHEY, CDR2 SVGAGI. CDR3 sequence reads: CASGAGAKNIQYF. CDR3 nucleotides: TGTGCCAGTGGAGCGGGAGCCAAAAACATTCAGTACTTC.

The chain recombines TRBV28 with TRBJ2-7, with 7 positions matching TRBD1. Germline V gene data show CDR1 as MDHEN and CDR2 as SYDVKM. The CDR3 length is 14 residues. Germline trimming cut 6 bases from V and 5 bases from J; bases unmatched to any gene: 10. CDR3 loop: CASRNRGPYNEQYF. For the CDR3, the DNA is TGTGCCAGCAGGAATAGGGGGCCATACAACGAGCAGTACTTC.

The chain recombines TRBV7-6 with TRBJ2-1; 10 positions agree with TRBD2. Germline-derived CDR1 and CDR2 are SGHVS and FNYEAQ. The CDR3 contains 15 residues. J was trimmed by 10 bases and V by 2 bases; bases with no gene match: 8. Written as DNA, the CDR3 is TGTGCCAGCAGCTTACCCATTCTAGCGGGAGTCGAGCAGTTCTTC. This translates into CASSLPILAGVEQFF.

The V call is TRBV27, the J call TRBJ2-1, with TRBD2 matching over 8 bases. V dropped 5 bases and J dropped 7; count of bases not matched to a gene: 7. Germline V gives CDR1 MNHEY, CDR2 SMNVEV (reference sequence). There are 14 residues in the CDR3. In DNA form, the CDR3 reads TGTGCCAGCAGTCATAAACTAGCGGAGAATGAGCAGTTCTTC. Amino acid sequence: CASSHKLAENEQFF.

The chain's CDR3 is CASSVFGDGASYEQYF. The CDR3, as DNA: TGTGCCAGCAGCGTTTTTGGGGACGGGGCCTCCTACGAGCAGTACTTC. The chain joins TRBV9 to TRBJ2-7; D is perhaps TRBD1 or TRBD2 (5 bases each). V lost 2 bases and J 0 bases, leaving 15 bases between the germline ends. This CDR3 has 16 amino acids. Germline V lookup: CDR1 SGDLS, CDR2 YYNGEE.

This clonotype has only a few counts. This chain joins TRBV29-1 and TRBJ2-5; D might be TRBD2 (6 bases). Germline V gene sequence: CDR1 SQVTM, CDR2 ANQGSEA. Deletions cut 4 bases from V and 7 bases from J, with 10 bases between. CDR3 size: 11 residues. Written as DNA, the CDR3 is TGCAGCGTTGGGGGGGAAGGGACCCAGTACTTC. Protein product: CSVGGEGTQYF.

This clonotype was counted only a few times. A read error may account for a junction end that differs from germline. CDR3 in amino acids: CASSERGSERYF. The DNA for the CDR3 is TGTGCCAGCAGTGAACGGGGGAGCGAGCGGTACTTC. The chain carries TRBV25-1 and TRBJ2-7, with D perhaps matching TRBD2 (6 bases). The germline V gene has CDR1 MGHDK and CDR2 SYGVNS. The CDR3 runs to 12 residues.

The table lists this clonotype with a few counts. The chain carries TRBV12-3 or TRBV12-4 and TRBJ1-2; D ambiguous. With 4 bases removed from V and 4 bases from J, the gap between germline ends came to 19 bases. The length of the CDR3 is 16 residues. CDR3 nucleotide sequence: TGTGCCAGCAGTTCTTCCGGTGGCGTGGAGGTCTATGGCTACACCTTC. This translates into CASSSSGGVEVYGYTF.